This T cell receptor (beta chain) is from a study of graft-versus-host responses after intestinal transplantation listed by TCRdb under 2021. Background for the entire study: The transplants that recipients got were multivisceral, liver-intestinal, or isolated intestinal. Of the 20 to 25 intestinal transplant recipients enrolled in the cohort, one of whom was a retransplant, 3 patients without pretransplant specimens were excluded. Every recipient was given anti-thymocyte globulin induction, then maintenance tacrolimus and steroids for two to three years. Donor T cell macrochimerism was defined as a peak of at least 4% donor T cells among recipient peripheral blood mononuclear cells. Alloreactive clones were identified by sequencing pre-transplant mixed lymphocyte reaction products and comparing them with unstimulated pre-transplant donor and recipient T cells. Bulk TCR-beta CDR3 sequencing was used to track graft-versus-host and host-versus-graft alloreactive T cell clones in the graft, circulation and bone marrow after intestinal transplantation. Rather than being sequenced by the commercial service, samples from a few later patients were sequenced in-house on an Illumina MiSeq and processed with MiXCR.

Of note for this clone: Its antigen is unknown. Base qualities are missing; no much larger clone stands one base away.

Results and caveats for the whole study, not just this receptor: The relatively low number and heterogeneity of intestinal transplant patients limited the conclusions. Early after transplant, declines in HvG clones were associated with peak levels of circulating GvH clones. GvH clones were detected in recipient bone marrow, and some appeared earlier in ileal mucosa or blood, consistent with an intestinal mucosal origin. In the allografts of patients with donor T cell macrochimerism, GvH to HvG T cell clonal ratios were high.

V loses 4 bases of germline sequence and J loses 1 base, and the interval between the two ends is 9 bases. Reading the germline V gene gives CDR1 ENHRY and CDR2 SYGVKD. Inclusive of the bounding cysteine and phenylalanine, the CDR3 is 14 residues long. This entry keeps only the CDR3 DNA: 42 bases, framed from base 1. After transplant, bone marrow was aspirated from the posterior iliac crest or from another site chosen by the physician. Libraries were prepared through the immunoSEQ multiplex PCR assay. Adaptive Biotechnologies carried out high-throughput TCR-beta CDR3 sequencing of genomic DNA for most patients. From the authors' description of their analysis: TCR sequencing data were retrieved from Adaptive's ImmunoSEQ software for around 19 patients, whereas a few other patients were processed with MiXCR and VDJtools. CDR3 nucleotide sequences shared by donor and recipient were removed because the origin of these sequences could not be assigned. To be classed as alloreactive, a clone needed at least 2-fold expansion over unstimulated cells and a minimum CFSE-low frequency of 0.002% (template counts) or 0.001% (read counts). Mappable clones were those detected in sequenced pre-transplant spleen, lymph node, or MLR CFSE-low populations of the donor or recipient. The cumulative frequency of alloreactive clones was calculated as a percentage of all sequences, weighted by copy number. Imported from immuneACCESS, the table was reduced by TCRdb to in-frame sequences with V and J called. These copies leave out some clones; in studies compared against another copy, an unresolved V gene accounts for under half, and the cause of the remainder is not known. V, J and clone size are taken as reported in that table, and D and trimming were inferred from the DNA itself. In this sample the table shows roughly 69,000 clones, 92% of which occur a single time. The leading ten clones occupy 6.5% to 8% of the sample.

Sequencing was performed on bone marrow, taken 734 days after intestinal transplantation. This chain joins TRBV10-3 to TRBJ2-3; the D element could tentatively be TRBD1 or TRBD2, as 5 bases agree for each. The TCR originated in a human patient who received an intestinal transplant, so some T cells may come from the graft donor. The CDR3 protein is CAISGGSGTDTQYF. The sequenced DNA: TGTGCCATCAGTGGGGGGTCAGGCACAGATACGCAGTATTTT.